The present T cell receptor beta chain was sequenced within a study of CD8+ T cells in alopecia areata. The sequencing template was cDNA reverse transcribed from extracted RNA. Method: immunoSEQ multiplex PCR; TCRdb's copy keeps in-frame clones and lacks some. Of around 200,000 clones listed, roughly three fifths are singletons. As for treatment: oral pan-JAK inhibitor, 5-10 mg twice daily. The germline V gene encodes CDR1 MGHDK and CDR2 SYGVNS. CDR3 length: 14 amino acids. The V and J ends lost 6 bases and 3 bases respectively, with 12 bases between them. V gene TRBV25-1 combines with J gene TRBJ2-4; D is possibly TRBD2 (5 bases). The sequence derives from a human donor with alopecia areata. Here the sequenced sample was CD4+ T cells sorted from blood, taken at week 4, from a patient treated with tofacitinib. The CDR3 DNA follows: TGTGCCAGCAGCGGGGTGGGTTTCAAAAACATTCAGTACTTC. Protein sequence: CASSGVGFKNIQYF.